This T cell receptor (beta chain) derives from a study of CD8+ T cells in alopecia areata. Background on the study: Patients received oral tofacitinib, 5 to 10 mg twice daily, for moderate-to-severe alopecia areata. After 6 to 18 months of tofacitinib, follow-up continued 6 months off drug.

cDNA serving as the sequencing template came from extracted, reverse transcribed RNA. The table came from immunoSEQ multiplex PCR; TCRdb's copy has only in-frame clones and leaves some out. The sample includes roughly 150,000 clones, around three fifths of them seen just once. This receptor was identified in a human donor with alopecia areata. Sequenced material: CD4+ T cells sorted from blood, taken at week 0.

CDR3 sequence reads: CAWSVAYEQYF. CDR3 DNA: TGTGCCTGGAGTGTGGCCTACGAGCAGTACTTC. The chain recombines TRBV30 with TRBJ2-7; the D is unclear. Trimming removed 0 bases from V and 2 bases from J, with 2 bases in between. The CDR3 is 11 amino acids. Germline CDR1 is GTSNPN and CDR2 is SVGIG (reference sequence).